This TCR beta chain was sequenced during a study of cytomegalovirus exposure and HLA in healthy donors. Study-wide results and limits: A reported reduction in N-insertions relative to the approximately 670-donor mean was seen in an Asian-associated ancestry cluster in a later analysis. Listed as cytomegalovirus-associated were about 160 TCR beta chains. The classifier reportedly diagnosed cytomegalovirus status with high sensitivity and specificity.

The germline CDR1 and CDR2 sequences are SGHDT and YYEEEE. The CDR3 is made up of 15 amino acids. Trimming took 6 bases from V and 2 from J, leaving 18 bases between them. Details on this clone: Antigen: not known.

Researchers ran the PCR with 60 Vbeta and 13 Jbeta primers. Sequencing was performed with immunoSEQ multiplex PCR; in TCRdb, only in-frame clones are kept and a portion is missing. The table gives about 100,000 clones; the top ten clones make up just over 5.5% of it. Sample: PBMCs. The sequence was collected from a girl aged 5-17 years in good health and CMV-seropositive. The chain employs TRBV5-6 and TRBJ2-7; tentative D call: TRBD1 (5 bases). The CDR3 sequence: CASTALGTGTYEQYF. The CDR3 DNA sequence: TGTGCCAGCACCGCCCTAGGAACAGGCACCTACGAGCAGTACTTC.